This T cell receptor beta chain was identified in a study of T cell responses to AZD1222 COVID-19 vaccine. For the study at large: Pooled samples include second doses given at about 4 or 12 weeks. General study results and limits: Repertoire collection took place solely once the T cell response had peaked. Clonal diversity was possibly underestimated, and white British individuals and females predominated among donors. Baseline antibody screening turned up just six seropositive AZD1222 recipients.

Concerning this clone itself: The antigen remains undetermined.

Sequenced by immunoSEQ multiplex PCR; TCRdb stores in-frame clones only, minus some. The table records over 100,000 clones, more than 85% of them present only once. Germline V CDR1 and CDR2: SQVTM, ANQGSEA. The trim removed 4 bases at V and 4 bases at J, leaving 8 bases unmatched. The CDR3 runs to 15 residues. The chain joins TRBV29-1 to TRBJ1-2; 11 bases agree with TRBD1. This clonotype was sampled from an adult in good health. The sequences come from peripheral blood, collected on day 0 of AZD1222 vaccination. CDR3 residues: CSVGRDRGSSYGYTF. CDR3 sequence (DNA): TGCAGCGTTGGCCGGGACAGGGGGTCGAGCTATGGCTACACCTTC.